This TCR beta chain was recovered during a study of T-cell reconstitution after alpha-beta-depleted transplantation in children. Whole-study results and caveats: Surviving recipient T cells and thymic progenitors accounted for the high day-60 TCRbeta diversity observed in some patients. Alpha-beta T cells about two months after transplant reportedly derived from several hundred expanded graft clones. It was newly produced T cells that mostly accounted for T-cell counts and diversity one year after transplant.

In this sample, this clonotype turned up a few times. What it recognizes is unknown. The library targeted TCRbeta and was prepared with unique molecular identifiers. TCRdb fed the PCR reads into MiXCR, producing one record per CDR3 protein. The repertoire has fewer than 550,000 distinct CDR3 sequences, over 9.5% of them found once; the top ten carry approximately 2%. Germline V gene lookup returns CDR1 LGHNA and CDR2 YSLEER. This CDR3 has 17 amino acids. V was clipped by 0 bases and J by 4 bases, with 16 bases between them. The gene calls are TRBV4-3 and TRBJ1-3; D ambiguous. The TCR was taken from a child aged 2 to 10 with inherited bone marrow failure, due to receive a stem cell transplant. This specimen consisted of PBMCs, obtained before TCRalphabeta/CD19-depleted stem cell transplant. DNA of the CDR3: TGCGCCAGCAGCCAAGATTTCGTGAGTCAGGTGGGAAACACCATATATTTT. This gives the protein CASSQDFVSQVGNTIYF.